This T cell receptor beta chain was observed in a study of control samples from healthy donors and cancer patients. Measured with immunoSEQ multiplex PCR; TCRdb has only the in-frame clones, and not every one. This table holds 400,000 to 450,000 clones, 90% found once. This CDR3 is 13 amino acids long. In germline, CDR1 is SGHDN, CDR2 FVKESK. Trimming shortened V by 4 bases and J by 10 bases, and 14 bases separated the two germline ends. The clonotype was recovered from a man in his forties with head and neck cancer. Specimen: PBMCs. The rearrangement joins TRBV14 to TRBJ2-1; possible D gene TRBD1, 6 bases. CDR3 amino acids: CASSRNRVREQFF. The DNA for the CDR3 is TGTGCCAGCAGCCGAAACAGGGTTCGCGAGCAGTTCTTC.